This T cell receptor beta chain was sequenced during a study of blood T cell repertoires in COVID-19. Study background: The cDNA or gDNA used as material had been derived from T cells, B-cell-depleted T cells, or PBMCs.

The assay was immunoSEQ multiplex PCR, and TCRdb's table has in-frame clones only and misses some. This sample has about 220,000 clones, with just over 85% found just once. The CDR3 has 14 residues. Germline V CDR1 and CDR2: MGHRA, YSYEKL. The junction had 5 bases not matched to a gene; V was cut back by 0 bases and J by 8 bases. The specimen sequenced was PBMCs or T cells enriched from blood (not recorded which). The receptor was isolated from a woman aged 40 to 50 with acute COVID-19. The chain couples TRBV4-1 to TRBJ1-2, with 8 nucleotides matching TRBD1. In DNA form, the CDR3 reads TGCGCCAGCAGCCAAGAAAGGACAGGGCTCGGCTACACCTTC. Protein product: CASSQERTGLGYTF.